The 13 T cell receptor beta chains listed next were all sequenced from one sample in a study of tumor-infiltrating lymphocytes in primary liver carcinoma. The authors made TCR beta cDNA from about 500 ng total RNA with a constant-region primer. Three nested multiplex PCR rounds, a slightly modified ARM-PCR, produced the libraries for TCR beta. The first two PCR rounds, approximately 11 cycles each, used TRBV1-TRBV30 forward primers and a C-beta reverse primer. From the multiplex PCR reads, TCRdb called clonotypes with MiXCR, one entry per CDR3 protein. The data show roughly 25,000 distinct CDR3 sequences, around 79% seen once. Unsorted bulk tissue of roughly 18-32 mg yielded co-extracted RNA and DNA. The sequenced material came from liver tumor tissue from sampling region 3. Subset: tumor region T3, left-lateral pole. The source is a middle-aged man with primary liver carcinoma and hepatitis B virus infection.

Remarks on this clonotype: This may stem from a read error, because a much larger clone lies one nucleotide away. This chain links TRBV11-2 with TRBJ2-3, with a possible D match to TRBD1 (6 bases). Looked up from germline, CDR1 is SGHAT and CDR2 is FQNNGV. This CDR3 contains 19 residues. The ends were cut back, 8 bases at V and 4 bases at J, with 31 bases in the middle. The CDR3 region is CASGVRDTAKIVIPDTQYF. CDR3 sequence (DNA): TGTGCCAGCGGCGTCAGGGACACGGCCAAGATAGTAATACCAGATACGCAGTATTTT.

This clonotype has just one count. The junction differs from germline at one of its ends, possibly a read error. This chain uses TRBV12-3 or TRBV12-4 with TRBJ1-1; the D is unclear. CDR3 length: 15 residues. CDR3 DNA: TGTGCCAGCAGTACTCGTCCGGAGACGGGCACTGAAGTTTTCTTT. Its protein is CASSTRPETGTEVFF.

As regards this clonotype: Relative to the germline gene, one junction end is altered; a read error may explain this. This rearrangement joins TRBV6-6 to TRBJ2-5; the D gene is possibly TRBD2 (5 bases). This CDR3 contains 15 residues. Germline V gives CDR1 MNHNY, CDR2 SVGAGI (reference sequence). The CDR3 DNA follows: TGTGCAAGCGGTTACTCATCGGGATTCTCGGAGACCCAGAACTTC. Protein product: CASGYSSGFSETQNF.

Remarks on this clonotype: At one end, the junction sequence differs from germline, possibly due to a read error. J is TRBJ2-7 and V is TRBV5-4; the match to TRBD1 covers 12 bases. The CDR3 has 14 residues. In germline, CDR1 is SGHNT, CDR2 YYREEE (reference sequence). The CDR3 reads CASNWDRGLAEQYF. DNA for the CDR3: TGTGCCAGCAACTGGGACAGGGGGCTAGCGGAGCAGTATTTC.

Comments on this clonotype: Germline is not matched at one junction end, which may reflect a read error. The genes are TRBV5-1 and TRBJ2-3; D is perhaps TRBD2 (5 bases). Germline V gene lookup returns CDR1 SGHRS and CDR2 YFSETQ. The CDR3 extends over 15 amino acids. The CDR3, as DNA: TGCGTCAGCAGCCTTCAGCAACCTAGCATAGATACGCAGTATTTT. This codes for CVSSLQQPSIDTQYF. Filled out from reference TRBV5-1 and TRBJ2-3, the complete variable domain reads KAGVTQTPRYLIKTRGQQVTLSCSPISGHRSVSWYQQTPGQGLQFLFEYFSETQRNKGNFPGRFSGRQFSNSRSEMNVSTLELGDSALYLCVSSLQQPSIDTQYFGPGTRLTVL.

With regard to this clonotype: An end of the junction differs from the germline gene, which may be a read error. The chain has TRBV18 and TRBJ1-5; unclear D gene. Germline CDR1 reads KGHSH; CDR2 reads LQKENI. The CDR3 is 18 amino acids. CDR3 in DNA: TGTGCCAGCTCACCAGTCTCGGTAACATTTTATAACAATCAGCCCCAGCTTTTT. Amino acid sequence: CASSPVSVTFYNNQPQLF.

As concerns this clonotype: One end of the junction is discordant with germline, which a read error may explain. This chain joins TRBV4-1 and TRBJ2-1; D gene uncertain. This CDR3 comprises 15 residues. CDR1 is MGHRA and CDR2 is YSYEKL in the germline V gene. This CDR3 reads CTSCPLGNNNNDQFF. CDR3 DNA sequence: TGCACCAGCTGCCCGCTCGGTAACAACAACAATGATCAGTTCTTC.

This clonotype was observed a single time. The chain has TRBV6-6 and TRBJ2-7; TRBD1 matches 7 bases. The CDR3 consists of 14 residues. Trimming at V came to 8 bases and at J to 4 bases, leaving 11 bases not matched to a gene. Germline V gives CDR1 MNHNY, CDR2 SVGAGI (reference sequence). The CDR3 region has the DNA TGTGCCAGCGATGTTCTGGGACAGCAATACGAGCAGTACTTC. Translated: CASDVLGQQYEQYF.

This clonotype was observed a single time. Germline and junction disagree at one end, which may indicate a read error. The chain employs TRBV11-1 and TRBJ2-5, with TRBD1 matching over 7 bases. The germline V gene encodes CDR1 SGHAT and CDR2 FQDESV (reference sequence). CDR3 size: 14 residues. The CDR3 loop reads CTSSGQVEVETQYF. The CDR3, as DNA: TGTACCAGCAGTGGACAGGTGGAAGTGGAGACCCAGTACTTT. Variable domain in full (rest from reference TRBV11-1 and TRBJ2-5): EAEVAQSPRYKITEKSQAVAFWCDPISGHATLYWYRQILGQGPELLVQFQDESVVDDSQLPKDRFSAERLKGVDSTLKIQPAELGDSAMYLCTSSGQVEVETQYFGPGTRLLVL.

The chain recombines TRBV6-1 with TRBJ2-3; the D gene is possibly TRBD2 (6 bases). Trimming took 2 bases from V and 0 from J, leaving 9 bases between them. The V gene's germline CDR1 is MNHNS and CDR2 SASEGT. The CDR3 extends over 15 amino acids. The CDR3 reads CASSETSWSTDTQYF. The CDR3 DNA sequence: TGTGCCAGCAGTGAAACTAGCTGGAGCACAGATACGCAGTATTTT.

The chain recombines TRBV6-5 with TRBJ1-1; D is unclear. Germline assignment: CDR1 MNHEY and CDR2 SVGAGI. The CDR3 is made up of 13 amino acids. V was clipped by 5 bases and J by 3 bases, with 10 bases between them. CDR3: CASSQRGDTEAFF. DNA of the CDR3: TGTGCCAGCAGTCAACGGGGAGACACTGAAGCTTTCTTT.

Of note for this clonotype: Since no conserved phenylalanine or tryptophan closes the CDR3, a read error is the likely cause. V and J are TRBV5-5 and TRBJ2-1, with TRBD1 matching over 7 bases. The CDR3 consists of 15 residues. Germline values: CDR1 SGHKS, CDR2 YYEKEE (reference sequence). Unmatched junction bases numbered 6, after V lost 4 bases and J lost 2 bases. The chain's CDR3 is CASSPRQGPYNEQFL. The DNA for the CDR3 is TGTGCCAGCAGCCCTAGACAGGGTCCCTACAATGAGCAGTTCTTA.

By its share, this clonotype is medium-sized. This chain links TRBV6-1 with TRBJ1-5; D might be TRBD1 (5 bases). CDR1 is MNHNS, CDR2 SASEGT, per germline. V was cut by 1 base and J by 2 bases, with 15 bases left in between. The CDR3 is 17 amino acids. The CDR3 DNA reads as TGTGCCAGCAGTGAAGAGGAGGGGCGCGGAGGCAATCAGCCCCAGCATTTT. Translating it yields CASSEEEGRGGNQPQHF.